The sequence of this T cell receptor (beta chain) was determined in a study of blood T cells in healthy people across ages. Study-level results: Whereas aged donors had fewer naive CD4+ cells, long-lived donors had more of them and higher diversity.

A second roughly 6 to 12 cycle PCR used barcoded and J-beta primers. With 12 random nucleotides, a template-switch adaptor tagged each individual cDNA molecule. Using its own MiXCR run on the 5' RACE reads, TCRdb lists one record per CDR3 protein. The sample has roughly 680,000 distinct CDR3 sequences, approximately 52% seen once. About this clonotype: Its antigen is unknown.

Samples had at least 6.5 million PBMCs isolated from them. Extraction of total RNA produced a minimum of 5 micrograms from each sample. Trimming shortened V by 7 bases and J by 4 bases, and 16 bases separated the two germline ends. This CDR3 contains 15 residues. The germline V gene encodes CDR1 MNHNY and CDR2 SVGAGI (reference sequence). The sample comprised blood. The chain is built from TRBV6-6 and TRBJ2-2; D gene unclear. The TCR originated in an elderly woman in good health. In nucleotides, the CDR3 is TGTGCCAGCAACTATGGGGATTTGACCACCGGGGAGCTGTTTTTT. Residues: CASNYGDLTTGELFF.